Following are 17 T cell receptor beta chains from one sample sequenced in a study of blood T cell repertoires in COVID-19. Profiled with immunoSEQ multiplex PCR; TCRdb holds only in-frame clones, not every one. This repertoire shows around 170,000 clones, less than 85% found once; its top ten account for around 3%. Specimen: peripheral blood. The receptor set was obtained from a woman at least 80 years old with acute or convalescent COVID-19.

There are a few counts of this clone. The rearrangement links TRBV28 to TRBJ2-2; 7 bases line up with TRBD2. The CDR3 spans 17 residues. V gave up 4 bases and J gave up 4 bases; unmatched junction bases: 12. Germline lookup yields CDR1 MDHEN and CDR2 SYDVKM. The chain's CDR3 is CASSYFPLGRSTGELFF. CDR3 nucleotide sequence: TGTGCCAGCAGTTATTTCCCCCTCGGGAGGTCCACCGGGGAGCTGTTTTTT. The variable domain in full, completed from reference TRBV28 and TRBJ2-2, reads DVKVTQSSRYLVKRTGEKVFLECVQDMDHENMFWYRQDPGLGLRLIYFSYDVKMKEKGDIPEGYSVSREKKERFSLILESASTNQTSMYLCASSYFPLGRSTGELFFGEGSRLTVL.

The chain is built from TRBV10-1 and TRBJ2-1; D possibly corresponds to TRBD2 (5 bases). The CDR3 covers 15 residues. Germline V lookup: CDR1 WNHNN, CDR2 SYGVQD (reference sequence). Trimming stripped 3 bases from V and 6 bases from J, with 15 bases between. The CDR3, as DNA: TGCGCCAGCAGTGATTTCTCCGGGATCCTCAATGAGCAGTTCTTC. Translated: CASSDFSGILNEQFF.

The chain couples TRBV6-5 to TRBJ2-7; tentative D call: TRBD2 (6 bases). Between the trimmed V and J ends, which lost 3 bases and 1 base, there was a span of 10 bases. Germline CDR1 is MNHEY and CDR2 is SVGAGI. CDR3 length: 14 residues. CDR3 in DNA: TGTGCCAGCAGTTATGGGGGGATTTCCTACGAGCAGTACTTC. As protein: CASSYGGISYEQYF.

A single count supports this clone. The V call is TRBV6-5, the J call TRBJ1-4; a possible D gene is TRBD1 (5 bases). Germline lookup yields CDR1 MNHEY and CDR2 SVGAGI. The length of the CDR3 is 15 residues. The germline V and J ends were trimmed by 4 bases and 3 bases, with 12 bases remaining between them. CDR3 coding DNA: TGTGCCAGCAGTTTCGAAGGAGGGGCTAATGAAAAACTGTTTTTT. This translates into CASSFEGGANEKLFF.

The chain links TRBV10-3 to TRBJ1-2; possibly TRBD1 for D (5 bases). Per germline, CDR1 ENHRY and CDR2 SYGVKD. The V end was cut by 2 bases, the J end by 8 bases, with 12 bases between. The CDR3 is 13 residues long. The CDR3: CAISEGASIGYTF. DNA of the CDR3: TGTGCCATCAGTGAGGGGGCCTCTATAGGCTACACCTTC.

At least ten counts were recorded for this clone. V and J are TRBV18 and TRBJ2-1; D is possibly TRBD2 (5 bases). CDR1 is KGHSH, CDR2 LQKENI, per germline. The CDR3 contains 15 residues. Trimming removed 3 bases from V and 6 bases from J, with 15 bases in between. The CDR3 region is CASSPRPGEVNEQFF. The CDR3 DNA reads as TGTGCCAGCTCACCCCGACCCGGGGAAGTCAATGAGCAGTTCTTC.

This clone was detected a few times. The V call is TRBV24-1, the J call TRBJ1-2; D is possibly TRBD1 (6 bases). The CDR3 length is 13 residues. CDR1 and CDR2 from the germline V gene are KGHDR and SFDVKD. V gave up 2 bases and J gave up 5 bases, with 8 bases separating them. CDR3 bases: TGTGCCACCAGTGATTCTCAGGGGTATGGCTACACCTTC. Protein product: CATSDSQGYGYTF.

This sequence joins TRBV19 and TRBJ2-4; 7 bases line up with TRBD1. CDR3 length equals 16 residues. After removal of 4 bases from V and 0 bases from J, the junction contained 6 bases not matched to a gene. Germline V gene sequence: CDR1 LNHDA, CDR2 SQIVND (reference sequence). DNA for the CDR3: TGTGCCAGTAGTAGTGGGACAGATCTAGCCAAAAACATTCAGTACTTC. Protein sequence: CASSSGTDLAKNIQYF.

This chain connects TRBV2 to TRBJ1-2; 8 bases agree with TRBD1. Germline V CDR1 and CDR2: SNHLY, FYNNEI. The V segment lost 9 bases and the J segment 4 bases; nucleotides outside the gene matches: 10. The length of the CDR3 is 14 residues. As DNA, the CDR3 is TGTGCCAGTATTACCGGGACAGGAACCTATGGCTACACCTTC. Protein sequence: CASITGTGTYGYTF.

This clone was observed a few times. This chain connects TRBV9 to TRBJ2-1; the match to TRBD2 covers 10 bases. This CDR3 comprises 16 residues. Germline V gene data show CDR1 as SGDLS and CDR2 as YYNGEE. With 4 bases clipped from V and 7 bases from J, the junction kept 11 bases outside the gene matches. The CDR3 region is CASSPTAGGPNNEQFF. The CDR3 nucleotides are TGTGCCAGCAGCCCCACAGCGGGAGGGCCGAATAATGAGCAGTTCTTC.

The chain joins TRBV18 to TRBJ2-1; D not resolved. The V end was cut by 1 base, the J end by 2 bases, with 9 bases between. The CDR3 length is 15 residues. Germline CDR1 KGHSH, CDR2 LQKENI. CDR3 sequence: CASSPLGPAYNEQFF. The CDR3 DNA follows: TGTGCCAGCTCACCACTTGGGCCGGCCTACAATGAGCAGTTCTTC.

The gene calls are TRBV2 and TRBJ2-2, with TRBD1 identical over 8 bases. This CDR3 contains 16 residues. Germline assignment: CDR1 SNHLY and CDR2 FYNNEI. The V and J ends lost 5 bases and 4 bases, in that order; junction bases with no gene match: 9. The CDR3 nucleotides are TGTGCCAGCAGTATCCGAACAGGGGGAGTCACCGGGGAGCTGTTTTTT. It codes for CASSIRTGGVTGELFF.

The chain joins TRBV28 to TRBJ1-2; D uncertain. V was clipped by 10 bases and J by 6 bases, with 18 bases between them. The CDR3 covers 13 residues. Germline loops: CDR1 MDHEN, CDR2 SYDVKM. The CDR3 is CATERTRDNGYTF. DNA for the CDR3: TGTGCCACCGAAAGGACTAGGGATAATGGCTACACCTTC.

This chain links TRBV5-1 with TRBJ1-1; TRBD1 is a possible D gene (6 bases). The CDR3 is made up of 14 amino acids. In germline, CDR1 is SGHRS, CDR2 YFSETQ. With 1 base removed from V and 5 bases from J, the gap between germline ends came to 12 bases. The CDR3 is CASSLSGVETEAFF. The CDR3 nucleotides are TGCGCCAGCAGCTTGTCAGGGGTGGAAACTGAAGCTTTCTTT.

The chain carries TRBV7-9 and TRBJ2-3, with TRBD2 as a possible D gene (5 bases). Germline V gives CDR1 SEHNR, CDR2 FQNEAQ (reference sequence). Trimming removed 7 bases at V and 2 bases at J, with 13 bases between. The CDR3 totals 14 residues. In DNA form, the CDR3 reads TGTGCCAGCATGGAAGGAGGTCCCACAGATACGCAGTATTTT. Residues: CASMEGGPTDTQYF.

The chain links TRBV29-1 to TRBJ2-5; D ambiguous. This CDR3 spans 10 amino acids. Trimming left V 3 bases short and J 10 bases short, with 9 bases between. Germline CDR1 SQVTM, CDR2 ANQGSEA. The CDR3 protein is CSVEVGVQYF. CDR3 nucleotides: TGCAGCGTTGAGGTCGGAGTCCAGTACTTC.

This clone was recorded a few times. This rearrangement joins TRBV5-1 to TRBJ2-3; TRBD2 aligns across 9 bases. Germline V gives CDR1 SGHRS, CDR2 YFSETQ. The junction had 4 bases not matched to a gene; V was cut back by 0 bases and J by 2 bases. The CDR3 covers 16 residues. This chain's CDR3 is CASSLVLAGFTDTQYF. CDR3 nucleotides: TGCGCCAGCAGCTTGGTGCTAGCGGGATTCACAGATACGCAGTATTTT. The full variable domain, completed using reference TRBV5-1 and TRBJ2-3, is KAGVTQTPRYLIKTRGQQVTLSCSPISGHRSVSWYQQTPGQGLQFLFEYFSETQRNKGNFPGRFSGRQFSNSRSEMNVSTLELGDSALYLCASSLVLAGFTDTQYFGPGTRLTVL.